This TCR beta chain appears in the sequencing data of a study of blood T cell repertoires in COVID-19. Study background: The United States, Italy and Spain were the sources of the acute and convalescent COVID-19 samples. T cells, B-cell-depleted T cells, or PBMCs provided the cDNA or gDNA that served as material.

V lost 3 bases and J lost 3, with 8 bases in between. The CDR3 is 13 amino acids. Germline assignment: CDR1 LGHNT and CDR2 FRNRAP. In the original processing: Amplified reference gene primers provided the basis for estimating nucleated cell counts. Profiling relied on immunoSEQ multiplex PCR, and the TCRdb table lists in-frame clones only, not all of them. The V and J calls and clone size are taken from that table; D and trimming were inferred from the DNA. This sample has 90,000 to 130,000 clones, with 86% found just once. The receptor's source is a man aged 40-49 years with acute or convalescent COVID-19. V gene TRBV12-5 combines with J gene TRBJ1-2; D is unclear. Sequenced: peripheral blood. The CDR3 DNA reads as TGTGCTAGTGGTTTCGGGGAGGACTATGGCTACACCTTC. Encoded protein: CASGFGEDYGYTF.